A selection of T cell receptor beta chains follows, all from one sample in a study of blood T cell repertoires in COVID-19. The assay was immunoSEQ multiplex PCR, and TCRdb's table has in-frame clones only and misses some. The sample holds 200,000 to 250,000 clones, approximately 88% seen once. The specimen was PBMCs or T cells enriched from blood (not recorded which). The receptors come from a man aged 18 to 29 with acute COVID-19. CDR3s include the opening cysteine and the closing phenylalanine or tryptophan. The D gene is left open where the match is weak. Expanded clones are given a class, and other clones once, few, many or no size at all.

J,V,D,size,CDR3,DNA
TRBJ2-1,TRBV14,-,few,CASSQLSAGTTYNEQFF,TGTGCCAGCAGCCAGCTCTCGGCGGGGACGACCTACAATGAGCAGTTCTTC
TRBJ2-2,TRBV29-1,TRBD1,-,CSVEATGVGELFF,TGCAGCGTTGAAGCGACAGGGGTCGGGGAGCTGTTTTTT
TRBJ2-1,TRBV25-1,TRBD1,few,CASSGDRRPYNEQFF,TGTGCCAGCAGTGGGGACAGGCGCCCCTACAATGAGCAGTTCTTC
TRBJ1-1,TRBV7-9,TRBD1,-,CASSWTGGEAFF,TGTGCCAGCAGCTGGACAGGTGGTGAAGCTTTCTTT
TRBJ1-5,TRBV2,-,-,CASSDSADNQPQHF,TGTGCCAGCAGTGACAGCGCAGATAATCAGCCCCAGCATTTT
TRBJ2-1,TRBV7-9,TRBD1,-,CASSDPGQGYNEQFF,TGTGCCAGCAGCGATCCGGGACAGGGATACAATGAGCAGTTCTTC
TRBJ2-3,TRBV19,TRBD2,-,CASSSGRATDTQYF,TGTGCCAGTAGTAGCGGGAGGGCCACAGATACGCAGTATTTT
TRBJ2-7,TRBV28,-,-,CASSSEWEQYF,TGTGCCAGCAGTTCGGAGTGGGAGCAGTACTTC
TRBJ2-7,TRBV21-1,-,many,CASGPYQDYEQYF,TGTGCCAGCGGTCCTTACCAGGACTACGAGCAGTACTTC
TRBJ2-7,TRBV29-1,TRBD1,-,CSATGQGYEQYF,TGCAGCGCCACTGGACAGGGCTACGAGCAGTACTTC
TRBJ2-1,TRBV10-1,TRBD2,-,CASSGDTGTSEDNEQFF,TGCGCCAGCAGTGGGGATACCGGGACTAGCGAGGACAATGAGCAGTTCTTC
TRBJ2-7,TRBV27,TRBD1,-,CASSQQGAEYEQYF,TGTGCCAGCAGCCAACAGGGGGCTGAGTACGAGCAGTACTTC
TRBJ2-2,TRBV5-4,TRBD1,-,CASSTGTGHTGELFF,TGTGCCAGCAGCACAGGGACAGGTCACACCGGGGAGCTGTTTTTT
TRBJ1-1,TRBV4-3,TRBD1,-,CASSQDRGYTEAFF,TGCGCCAGCAGCCAAGACAGGGGGTACACTGAAGCTTTCTTT
TRBJ2-3,TRBV21-1,-,once,CASSTDRDLFLDTQYF,TGTGCCAGCAGCACCGACAGGGACCTATTTTTGGATACGCAGTATTTT
TRBJ1-1,TRBV19,-,-,CASSIDNGGRTEAFF,TGTGCCAGTAGTATAGATAATGGGGGGAGGACTGAAGCTTTCTTT
TRBJ1-2,TRBV18,-,-,CASSPRELSTYGYTF,TGTGCCAGCTCACCCCGGGAGTTGTCGACCTATGGCTACACCTTC
TRBJ1-2,TRBV28,-,-,CASSYKGVYGYTF,TGTGCCAGCAGCTATAAGGGGGTCTATGGCTACACCTTC
TRBJ1-5,TRBV2,-,few,CASSSDSNQPQHF,TGTGCCAGCTCATCAGATAGCAATCAGCCCCAGCATTTT
TRBJ2-3,TRBV11-3,-,-,CASSWRKSRCSTDTQYF,TGTGCCAGCAGCTGGCGGAAAAGCCGTTGTAGCACAGATACGCAGTATTTT
TRBJ2-1,TRBV9,-,-,CASSLGGDWNNEQFF,TGTGCCAGCAGCCTCGGCGGGGACTGGAACAATGAGCAGTTCTTC
TRBJ2-5,TRBV6-2/TRBV6-3,TRBD1,-,CASSQTGQLQETQYF,TGTGCCAGCAGCCAGACGGGACAGTTACAAGAGACCCAGTACTTC